Listed below are T cell receptor beta chains from one sample, sequenced in a study of T cell responses to AZD1222 COVID-19 vaccine. Assay: immunoSEQ multiplex PCR; the TCRdb copy retains only in-frame clones and omits some. The sample includes 150,000 to 200,000 clones, about 93% of them seen just once. The sample in question was peripheral blood, obtained 28 days after the second dose of the MenACWY control vaccine. All receptors derive from an adult who received the MenACWY meningococcal vaccine as a control. CDR3s leave out the opening cysteine and the closing phenylalanine or tryptophan. The order of the fields is V gene, J gene, CDR3 protein.

>TRBV5-1|TRBJ1-4
ASSWKGRTRATNEKLF
>TRBV7-2|TRBJ1-5
ASSLDMGQPQH
>TRBV7-2|TRBJ1-2
ASSLGQGVGGYT
>TRBV7-9|TRBJ2-7
ASSPGQERYEQY
>TRBV3-1/TRBV3-2|TRBJ1-4
ASSRDRTVGRGEKLF
>TRBV19|TRBJ1-5
ASSSSWTASNQPQH
>TRBV3-1/TRBV3-2|TRBJ1-5
ASSAGQGNNQPQH
>TRBV2|TRBJ2-2
ASINQGVGELF
>TRBV6-5|TRBJ1-6
ATAGIGNSPLH
>TRBV12-3/TRBV12-4|TRBJ1-2
ASSLALNYGYT
>TRBV5-6|TRBJ1-2
ASSSTGSNGYT
>TRBV20-1|TRBJ1-2
SAPLGYGYT
>TRBV5-4|TRBJ1-2
ASTPGTGGLYGYT
>TRBV19|TRBJ1-1
ASSIPGTGYTEAF
>TRBV6-5|TRBJ2-7
ASSYSMGQQTD
>TRBV6-6|TRBJ1-5
ASSLPVSNQPQH
>TRBV28|TRBJ1-2
ASSLTGRYGYT
>TRBV6-4|TRBJ2-2
ASSDGLAGNTGELF
>TRBV27|TRBJ1-1
ASGPWTGNTEAF
>TRBV5-1|TRBJ1-1
ASSLIERGEAF
>TRBV12-1|TRBJ2-7
ASSLIGLEGLREQY
>TRBV29-1|TRBJ1-1
SVSRDLWGTEAF
>TRBV13|TRBJ1-5
ASSSQRGPRRGAQPQH
>TRBV27|TRBJ1-2
ASSWGRGAYGYT
>TRBV5-6|TRBJ1-4
ASSLEQGYNEKLF
>TRBV3-1/TRBV3-2|TRBJ2-5
ASSQDGGWLETQY
>TRBV7-2|TRBJ1-1
ASGYPQGATF
>TRBV11-2|TRBJ2-3
ASSLERIDTQY
>TRBV5-1|TRBJ2-2
ASSLSGRSNTGELF
>TRBV30|TRBJ2-1
AWSPPGQGGNNEQF
>TRBV30|TRBJ2-2
AWSLTNTGELF
>TRBV6-6|TRBJ2-5
ASSPRQEAETQY
>TRBV9|TRBJ2-3
ASKSASGHTQY
>TRBV30|TRBJ1-6
AWSVAASSYNSPLH
>TRBV21-1|TRBJ1-1
ASSKSGTPPRHGEAF
>TRBV19|TRBJ2-3
ASSIGLSPPNTDTQY
>TRBV27|TRBJ1-1
ASSLGQANTEAF
>TRBV20-1|TRBJ1-2
SARNVYGYT
>TRBV28|TRBJ2-3
ASKNPVDTQY
>TRBV30|TRBJ1-5
AWSVTGLRGAQH
>TRBV7-9|TRBJ1-6
ASSSTTGLNNSPLH
>TRBV4-2|TRBJ1-2
ASSQDWDGGYT
>TRBV5-8|TRBJ1-2
ASSYVQGPDYGYT
>TRBV6-1|TRBJ1-6
ASSEGQGDSPLH
>TRBV3-1/TRBV3-2|TRBJ2-7
ASSQGGQFSSYEQY
>TRBV28|TRBJ1-5
ASSFPDRYQPQH
>TRBV7-9|TRBJ1-2
ASSSRVASGYT
>TRBV28|TRBJ2-1
ASSLFPPLANVDEQF
>TRBV28|TRBJ1-1
ASSLYAGPGF
>TRBV19|TRBJ2-2
ASSIGYDTGELF
>TRBV10-3|TRBJ1-6
AISEGNSPLH
>TRBV2|TRBJ2-5
ASSEDYQETQY
>TRBV5-8|TRBJ2-4
ASTKRGTGTKNIQY
>TRBV19|TRBJ1-2
ASISPGRYYGYT
>TRBV24-1|TRBJ2-5
ATSESGGAQETQY
>TRBV6-5|TRBJ1-4
ATKPLRGTNEKLF
>TRBV6-5|TRBJ1-2
ASRKTDYGYT
>TRBV20-1|TRBJ2-1
SARADREQF
>TRBV4-3|TRBJ1-2
ASSRWKDRAGGYT
>TRBV29-1|TRBJ1-2
SVEWGSNYGYT